One sample yielded the 3 T cell receptor beta chains listed below, sequenced in a study of Graves' ophthalmopathy and Graves' hyperthyroidism. TCR beta CDR3 amplification used RNA transcripts. Amplification began with first-round RT-PCR using HTBI primers, then second-round multiplex PCR was performed. TCRdb recomputed calls from the multiplex PCR reads with MiXCR, one row per CDR3 protein. The profile covers hundreds of thousands of distinct CDR3 sequences, with approximately 21% appearing a single time and 2.5% to 3.5% taken by the ten largest. The specimen was peripheral blood. These TCRs come from a woman aged 18 to 35 with stable Graves' hyperthyroidism.

The table lists this clonotype with many counts. The chain joins TRBV19 to TRBJ1-1; no definite D call. V lost 5 bases and J 5 bases, leaving 15 bases between the germline ends. The CDR3 is 14 amino acids. Germline V gene data show CDR1 as LNHDA and CDR2 as SQIVND (reference sequence). CDR3 sequence reads: CASSPSQPRTEAFF. CDR3 coding DNA: TGTGCCAGTAGTCCCTCCCAGCCACGGACTGAAGCTTTCTTT. The full variable domain, completed using reference TRBV19 and TRBJ1-1, is DGGITQSPKYLFRKEGQNVTLSCEQNLNHDAMYWYRQDPGQGLRLIYYSQIVNDFQKGDIAEGYSVSREKKESFPLTVTSAQKNPTAFYLCASSPSQPRTEAFFGQGTRLTVV.

In this sample, this clonotype turned up a few times. V is TRBV2 and J is TRBJ1-2; D unresolved. In germline, CDR1 is SNHLY, CDR2 FYNNEI. The CDR3 extends over 11 amino acids. Trimming cost V 4 bases and J 8 bases, with 8 bases left between them. The CDR3 region has the DNA TGTGCCAGCAGTGTTCAGGAGGGCTACACCTTC. Its translation: CASSVQEGYTF. The variable domain in full, completed from reference TRBV2 and TRBJ1-2, reads EPEVTQTPSHQVTQMGQEVILRCVPISNHLYFYWYRQILGQKVEFLVSFYNNEISEKSEIFDDQFSVERPDGSNFTLKIRSTKLEDSAMYFCASSVQEGYTFGSGTRLTVV.

The sample holds many counts of this clonotype. The chain carries TRBV19 and TRBJ2-5, with D perhaps being TRBD1 or TRBD2 (5 bases each). Germline values: CDR1 LNHDA, CDR2 SQIVND (reference sequence). CDR3 length: 15 residues. Trimming pared 5 bases from V and 5 bases from J, leaving 18 bases between. The CDR3 loop is CASSLQGEILETQYF. The CDR3 nucleotides read TGTGCCAGTAGTCTACAAGGGGAGATTCTGGAGACCCAGTACTTC.